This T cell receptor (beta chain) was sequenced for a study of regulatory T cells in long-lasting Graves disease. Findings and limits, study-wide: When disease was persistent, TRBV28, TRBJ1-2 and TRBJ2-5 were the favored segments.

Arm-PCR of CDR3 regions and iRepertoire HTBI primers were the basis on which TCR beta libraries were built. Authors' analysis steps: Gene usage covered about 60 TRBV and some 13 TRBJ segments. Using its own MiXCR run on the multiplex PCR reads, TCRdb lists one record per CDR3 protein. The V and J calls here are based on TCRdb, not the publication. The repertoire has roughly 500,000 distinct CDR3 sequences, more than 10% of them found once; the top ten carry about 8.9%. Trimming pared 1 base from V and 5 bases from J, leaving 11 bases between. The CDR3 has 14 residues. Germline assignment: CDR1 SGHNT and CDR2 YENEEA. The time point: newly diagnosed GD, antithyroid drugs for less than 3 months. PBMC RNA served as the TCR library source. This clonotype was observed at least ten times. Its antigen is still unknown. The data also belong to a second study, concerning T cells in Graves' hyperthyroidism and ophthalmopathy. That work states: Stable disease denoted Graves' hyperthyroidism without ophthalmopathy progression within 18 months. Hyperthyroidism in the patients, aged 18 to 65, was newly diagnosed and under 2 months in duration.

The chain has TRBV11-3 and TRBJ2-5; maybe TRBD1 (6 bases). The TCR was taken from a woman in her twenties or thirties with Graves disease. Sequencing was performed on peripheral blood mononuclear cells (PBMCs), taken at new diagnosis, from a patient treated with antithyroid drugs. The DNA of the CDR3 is TGTGCCAGCAGCTTAGGTCCAGGGGCGGAGACCCAGTACTTC. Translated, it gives CASSLGPGAETQYF. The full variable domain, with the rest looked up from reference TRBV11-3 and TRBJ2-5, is EAGVVQSPRYKIIEKKQPVAFWCNPISGHNTLYWYLQNLGQGPELLIRYENEEAVDDSQLPKDRFSAERLKGVDSTLKIQPAELGDSAVYLCASSLGPGAETQYFGPGTRLLVL.